These 7 T cell receptor beta chains share one sample of origin, sequenced in a study of blood T cell repertoires in COVID-19 (dated by TCRdb to the early 2020s). Libraries came from the immunoSEQ multiplex PCR assay. Held by TCRdb, this immuneACCESS table contains in-frame sequences only and omits some clones. Under half of the omission traces to an unresolved V gene where checked; the cause of the rest is unknown. For this sample the table gives about 150,000 clones, of which roughly 80% were detected only once. Together, the top ten hold roughly 1.5% of the sample. Sequencing used peripheral blood. The receptors derive from a man older than 75 with acute or convalescent COVID-19.

This clone occurred once. The J gene is TRBJ1-1, the V gene TRBV4-3, with D uncertain. V lost 0 bases and J lost 4, with 9 bases in between. Germline V gene lookup returns CDR1 LGHNA and CDR2 YSLEER. The CDR3 extends over 14 amino acids. CDR3 bases: TGCGCCAGCAGCCAAGAGCCACTGTCCACTGAAGCTTTCTTT. It yields the protein CASSQEPLSTEAFF.

The chain combines TRBV12-5 with TRBJ2-1; D might be TRBD2 (6 bases). This CDR3 is 13 amino acids long. The germline gives CDR1 LGHNT, CDR2 FRNRAP. V was cut by 8 bases and J by 2 bases, with 10 bases left in between. The CDR3 reads CASRSGAYNEQFF. The CDR3, as DNA: TGTGCTAGTCGGTCGGGGGCCTACAATGAGCAGTTCTTC.

CDR3 sequence reads: CASSYSGQLNQETQYF. The CDR3 coding sequence is TGTGCCAGCAGTTACTCGGGGCAGCTCAACCAAGAGACCCAGTACTTC. The chain links TRBV6-5 to TRBJ2-5; D may be TRBD1 (5 bases). The V end was cut by 0 bases, the J end by 0 bases, with 11 bases between. The CDR3 is 16 amino acids. From germline, CDR1 is MNHEY and CDR2 SVGAGI.

The chain joins TRBV5-1 to TRBJ2-7; TRBD1 agrees at 8 bases. The CDR3 contains 16 residues. CDR1 and CDR2 (germline): SGHRS, YFSETQ. Trimming took 4 bases from V and 2 from J; bases not matched to a gene: 11. The chain's CDR3 is CASSPTTGGPPYEQYF. The CDR3 nucleotides read TGCGCCAGCAGCCCGACCACAGGGGGGCCGCCCTACGAGCAGTACTTC.

This clone was recorded only once. This chain connects TRBV5-6 to TRBJ1-5; 9 nucleotides line up with TRBD1. The germline gives CDR1 SGHDT, CDR2 YYEEEE. This CDR3 is built from 16 residues. The V gene end was trimmed by 0 bases and the J gene end by 5 bases; junction bases not matched to a gene: 6. The CDR3 sequence: CASSLAGTGNDQPQHF. The DNA for the CDR3 is TGTGCCAGCAGCTTGGCCGGGACAGGGAACGATCAGCCCCAGCATTTT.

V gene TRBV3-1 (or the pseudogene TRBV3-2) combines with J gene TRBJ2-3, with D unresolved. Trimming removed 6 bases from V and 1 base from J, with 8 bases in between. CDR1 is LGHDT and CDR2 is YNNKEL in the germline V gene (reference sequence). The CDR3 contains 13 residues. As DNA, the CDR3 is TGTGCCAGCAGACGAACAGGCACAGATACGCAGTATTTT. Translating it yields CASRRTGTDTQYF.

The chain recombines TRBV5-6 with TRBJ2-7; D is undetermined. In germline, CDR1 is SGHDT, CDR2 YYEEEE. The CDR3 sequence is 12 residues long. V lost 2 bases, J lost 8 bases, and 11 bases lay in between. CDR3 in amino acids: CASSLASAQQYF. CDR3 nucleotides: TGTGCCAGCAGCTTAGCCTCCGCCCAGCAGTACTTC.